This TCR beta chain derives from a study of T cells after yellow fever vaccination. Across the study: Preparation of fractions with low cell numbers was performed using SMART-Seq v4 Ultra Low Input. Points from the study as a whole: Though it reached lower strength, the secondary response hit its peak faster, day 5 versus 15. Sorted repertoires could include abundant contaminating clonotypes from bulk cells.

Worth noting for this clonotype: The antigen is not known.

There are 18 residues in the CDR3. The germline V gene encodes CDR1 MNHEY and CDR2 SVGEGT. V was clipped by 5 bases and J by 4 bases, with 21 bases between them. In making TCR cDNA, 5'RACE template switching added a universal primer site and UMIs to it. MiXCR, applied by TCRdb to the 5' RACE reads, yields one record per CDR3 protein. This table holds around 330,000 distinct CDR3 sequences, around 3.6% found once. Sequences were derived from PBMCs, sampled on the day of the yellow fever booster vaccination. The receptor was isolated from a man between 18 and 29 years old who received the YFV17D yellow fever vaccine. The chain recombines TRBV6-2 or TRBV6-3 with TRBJ2-6, with D perhaps TRBD1 (5 bases). The CDR3 DNA is TGTGCCAGCAGTCCCTCGTGGGGCACCGGCACCGGGGCCAACGTCCTGACTTTC. The encoded protein is CASSPSWGTGTGANVLTF.